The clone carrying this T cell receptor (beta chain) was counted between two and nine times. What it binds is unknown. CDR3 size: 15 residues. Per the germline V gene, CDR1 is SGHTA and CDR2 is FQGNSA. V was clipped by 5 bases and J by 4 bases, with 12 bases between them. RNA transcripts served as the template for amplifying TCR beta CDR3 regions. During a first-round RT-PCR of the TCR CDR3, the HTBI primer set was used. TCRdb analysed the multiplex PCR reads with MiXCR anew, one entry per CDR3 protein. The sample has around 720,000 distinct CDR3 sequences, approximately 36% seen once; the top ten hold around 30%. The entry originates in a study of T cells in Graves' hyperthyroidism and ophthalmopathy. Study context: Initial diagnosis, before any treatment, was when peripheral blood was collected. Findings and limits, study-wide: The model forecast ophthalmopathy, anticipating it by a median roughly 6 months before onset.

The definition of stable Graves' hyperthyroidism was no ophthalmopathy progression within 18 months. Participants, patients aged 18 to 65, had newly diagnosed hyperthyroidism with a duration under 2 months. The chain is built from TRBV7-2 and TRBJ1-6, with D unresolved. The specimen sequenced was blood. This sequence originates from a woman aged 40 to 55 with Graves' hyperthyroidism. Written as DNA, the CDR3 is TGTGCCAGCAGCCTCAATCTTGGGTATAATTCACCCCTCCACTTT. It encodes CASSLNLGYNSPLHF.